This T cell receptor beta chain was captured by sequencing in a study of shared clonotypes between healthy human individuals. Broader study findings: Investigators collected only blood, and repertoires in tissues likely differ. With few donors, the genetic and exposure-history diversity represented was limited.

Genomic DNA of every subset was divided equally among multiple immunoSEQ plates. Sequenced by immunoSEQ multiplex PCR; TCRdb stores in-frame clones only, minus some. The sample yields almost 750,000 clones, over 55% seen once. Trimming removed 3 bases from V and 6 bases from J, with 11 bases in between. Looked up from germline, CDR1 is KGHSH and CDR2 is LQKENI. The CDR3 has 13 residues. In the case of this clone: Its specificity is not known.

The V and J genes are TRBV18 and TRBJ1-1; D remains unclear. The material sequenced was memory CD4+ T cells sorted from blood. Noted subset: CD45RA-negative fraction. The receptor was isolated from a woman in her thirties in good health. CDR3 in amino acids: CASSPGGGAEAFF. In DNA, the CDR3 is TGTGCCAGCTCACCTGGCGGTGGAGCTGAAGCTTTCTTT.